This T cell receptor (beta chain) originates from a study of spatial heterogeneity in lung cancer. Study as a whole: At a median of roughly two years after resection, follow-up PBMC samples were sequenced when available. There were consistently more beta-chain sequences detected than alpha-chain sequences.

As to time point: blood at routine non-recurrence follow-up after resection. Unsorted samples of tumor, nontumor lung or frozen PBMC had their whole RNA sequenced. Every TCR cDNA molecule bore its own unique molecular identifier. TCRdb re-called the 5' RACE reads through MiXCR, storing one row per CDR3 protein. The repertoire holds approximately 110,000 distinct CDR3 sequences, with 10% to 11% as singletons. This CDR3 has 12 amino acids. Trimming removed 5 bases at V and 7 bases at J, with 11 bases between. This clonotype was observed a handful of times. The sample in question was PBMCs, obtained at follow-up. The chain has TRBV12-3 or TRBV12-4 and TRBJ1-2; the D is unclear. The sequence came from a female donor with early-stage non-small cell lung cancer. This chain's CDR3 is CASSPSQAGYTF. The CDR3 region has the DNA TGTGCCAGCAGTCCCTCCCAGGCTGGCTACACCTTC.